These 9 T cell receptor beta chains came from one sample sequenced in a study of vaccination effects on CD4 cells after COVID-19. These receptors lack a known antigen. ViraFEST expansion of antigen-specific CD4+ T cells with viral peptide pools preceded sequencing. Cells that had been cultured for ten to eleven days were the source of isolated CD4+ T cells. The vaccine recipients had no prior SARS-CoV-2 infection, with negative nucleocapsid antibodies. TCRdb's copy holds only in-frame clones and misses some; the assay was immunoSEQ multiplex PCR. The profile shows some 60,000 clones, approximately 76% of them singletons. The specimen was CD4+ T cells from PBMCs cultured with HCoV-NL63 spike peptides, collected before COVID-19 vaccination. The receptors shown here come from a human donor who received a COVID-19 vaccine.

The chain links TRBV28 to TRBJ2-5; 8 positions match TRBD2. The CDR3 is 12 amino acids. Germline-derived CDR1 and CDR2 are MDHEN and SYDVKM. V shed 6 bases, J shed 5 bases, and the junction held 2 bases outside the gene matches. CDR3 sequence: CASRRGGETQYF. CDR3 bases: TGTGCCAGCAGACGGGGGGGGGAGACCCAGTACTTC.

CDR3 nucleotide sequence: TGTGCCAGCAGCTTAGATGGAAGTAGACCTAATGAAAAACTGTTTTTT. This codes for CASSLDGSRPNEKLFF. The chain joins TRBV11-2 to TRBJ1-4; D unresolved. The CDR3 is 16 residues long. Between the trimmed V and J ends, which lost 0 bases and 3 bases, there was a span of 11 bases. CDR1 is SGHAT and CDR2 is FQNNGV in the germline V gene.

The CDR3 DNA is TGTGCCAGCAGCCGGACAGGCCTGGGGACCCTCCACTTT. Protein sequence: CASSRTGLGTLHF. This chain connects TRBV11-1 to TRBJ1-6, with TRBD1 identical over 7 bases. The J segment lost 14 bases and the V segment lost 5 bases, leaving 9 bases of the junction unmatched. CDR1 and CDR2 (germline): SGHAT, FQDESV (reference sequence). The CDR3 totals 13 residues. Drawing the rest from reference TRBV11-1 and TRBJ1-6, the complete variable domain is EAEVAQSPRYKITEKSQAVAFWCDPISGHATLYWYRQILGQGPELLVQFQDESVVDDSQLPKDRFSAERLKGVDSTLKIQPAELGDSAMYLCASSRTGLGTLHFGNGTRLTVT.

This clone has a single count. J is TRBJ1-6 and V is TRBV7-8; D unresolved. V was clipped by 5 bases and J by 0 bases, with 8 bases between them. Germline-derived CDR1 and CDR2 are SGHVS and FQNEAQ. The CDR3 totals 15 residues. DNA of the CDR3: TGTGCCAGCAGCCCATGGAGCTCCTATAATTCACCCCTCCACTTT. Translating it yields CASSPWSSYNSPLHF.

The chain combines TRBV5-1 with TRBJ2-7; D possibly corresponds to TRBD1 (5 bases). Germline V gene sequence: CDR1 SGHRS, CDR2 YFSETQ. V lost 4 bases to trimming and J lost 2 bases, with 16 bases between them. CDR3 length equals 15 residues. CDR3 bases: TGCGCCAGCAGCAGGACCCCAGACAGCCCCTACGAGCAGTACGTC. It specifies CASSRTPDSPYEQYV.

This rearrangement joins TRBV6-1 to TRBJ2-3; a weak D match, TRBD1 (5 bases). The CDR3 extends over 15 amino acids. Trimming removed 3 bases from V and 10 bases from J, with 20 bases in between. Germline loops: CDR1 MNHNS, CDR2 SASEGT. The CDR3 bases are TGTGCCAGCAGTGATCCCGGGCAGGGTTTTGAATCGCAGTATTTT. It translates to CASSDPGQGFESQYF.

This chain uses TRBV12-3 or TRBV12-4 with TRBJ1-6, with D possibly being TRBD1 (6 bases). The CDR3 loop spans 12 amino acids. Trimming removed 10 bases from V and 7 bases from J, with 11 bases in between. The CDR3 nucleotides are TGTGCCACCAGGGGAGAGAATTCACCCCTCCACTTT. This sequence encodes CATRGENSPLHF.

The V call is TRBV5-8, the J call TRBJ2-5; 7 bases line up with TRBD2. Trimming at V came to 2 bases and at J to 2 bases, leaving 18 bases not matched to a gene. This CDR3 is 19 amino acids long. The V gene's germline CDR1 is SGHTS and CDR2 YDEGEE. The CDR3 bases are TGTGCCAGCAGCTTAGGGGCGACCTCGTCGGGGGGATGGCAAGAGACCCAGTACTTC. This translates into CASSLGATSSGGWQETQYF.

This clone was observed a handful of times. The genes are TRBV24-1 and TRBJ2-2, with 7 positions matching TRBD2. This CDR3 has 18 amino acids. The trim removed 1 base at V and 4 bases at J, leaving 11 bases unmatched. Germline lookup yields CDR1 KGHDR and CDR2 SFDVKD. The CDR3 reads CATSDFGEKGGSTGELFF. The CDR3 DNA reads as TGTGCCACCAGTGATTTTGGTGAGAAGGGCGGGAGCACCGGGGAGCTGTTTTTT.